This T cell receptor (beta chain) was observed in a study of T cell responses to AZD1222 COVID-19 vaccine. The assay was immunoSEQ multiplex PCR, and TCRdb's table has in-frame clones only and misses some. The sample lists 90,000 to 150,000 clones, roughly 90% seen once, with roughly 8.9% in the top ten. Germline CDR1 SGHTA, CDR2 FQGTGA. Trimming removed 8 bases from V and 8 bases from J, with 15 bases in between. The length of the CDR3 is 13 residues. Here the sequenced sample was peripheral blood, taken on day 0 of AZD1222 vaccination. The clonotype comes from an adult in good health. The rearrangement joins TRBV7-3 to TRBJ2-2, with D possibly matching TRBD2 (5 bases). The CDR3 sequence: CASSGMVGGELFF. The CDR3 DNA is TGTGCCAGCTCGGGGATGGTCGGTGGGGAGCTGTTTTTT.